This T cell receptor (beta chain) was sequenced in a study of T cells after yellow fever vaccination. Across the whole study: It was SMART-Seq v4 Ultra Low Input that prepared the fractions with low cell numbers.

Germline V lookup: CDR1 LGHNA, CDR2 YNFKEQ. This CDR3 has 18 residues. The junction had 16 bases not matched to a gene; V was cut back by 0 bases and J by 7 bases. From the 5' RACE reads, TCRdb called clonotypes with MiXCR, one entry per CDR3 protein. The sample includes some 300,000 distinct CDR3 sequences, around 11% seen only once; the top ten take about 3%. The chain recombines TRBV4-2 with TRBJ1-1; TRBD1 matches 8 bases. The TCR originated in a man aged 18 to 35 who received the YFV17D yellow fever vaccine. This sample comprised CD4+ T cells sorted from PBMCs, obtained 45 days after the yellow fever booster vaccination. CDR3 residues: CASSQDTSLYRGNSEAFF. The CDR3 DNA sequence: TGTGCCAGCAGCCAAGATACGTCCCTATACAGGGGGAATAGTGAAGCTTTCTTT.